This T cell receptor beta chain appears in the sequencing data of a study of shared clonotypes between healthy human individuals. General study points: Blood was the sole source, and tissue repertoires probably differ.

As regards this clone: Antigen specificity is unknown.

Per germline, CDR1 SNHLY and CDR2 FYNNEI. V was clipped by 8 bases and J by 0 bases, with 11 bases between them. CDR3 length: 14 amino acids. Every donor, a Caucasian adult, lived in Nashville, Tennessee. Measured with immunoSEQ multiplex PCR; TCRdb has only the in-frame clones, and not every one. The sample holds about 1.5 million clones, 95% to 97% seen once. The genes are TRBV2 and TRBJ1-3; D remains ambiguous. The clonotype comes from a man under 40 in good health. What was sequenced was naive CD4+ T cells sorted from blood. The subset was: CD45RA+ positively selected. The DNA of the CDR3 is TGTGCCAGCGGCCCTATAAGCTCTGGAAACACCATATATTTT. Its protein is CASGPISSGNTIYF.